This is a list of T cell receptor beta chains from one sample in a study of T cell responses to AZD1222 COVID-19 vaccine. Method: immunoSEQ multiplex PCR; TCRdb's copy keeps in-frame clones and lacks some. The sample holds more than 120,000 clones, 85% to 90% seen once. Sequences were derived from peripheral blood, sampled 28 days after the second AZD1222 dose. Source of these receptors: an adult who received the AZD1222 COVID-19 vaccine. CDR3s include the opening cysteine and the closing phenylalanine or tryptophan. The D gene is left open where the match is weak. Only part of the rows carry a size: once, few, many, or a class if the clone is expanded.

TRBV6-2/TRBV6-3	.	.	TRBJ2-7	TGTGCCAGCAGTTACTCCGGGACGGCCCGCTACGAGCAGTACTTC	CASSYSGTARYEQYF
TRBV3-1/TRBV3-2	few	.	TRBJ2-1	TGTGCCAGCAGCCAAGATATCGGGAGCTACAATGAGCAGTTCTTC	CASSQDIGSYNEQFF
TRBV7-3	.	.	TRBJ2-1	TGTGCCGGAAAGGGGATTCACAATGAGCAGTTCTTC	CAGKGIHNEQFF
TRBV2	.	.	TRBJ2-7	TGTGCCAGCACGGGGAGGAACTACGAGCAGTACTTC	CASTGRNYEQYF
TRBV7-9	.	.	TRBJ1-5	TGTGCCAGCAGCTTAGAGGGGAACAATCAGCCCCAGCATTTT	CASSLEGNNQPQHF
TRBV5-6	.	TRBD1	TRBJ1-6	TGTGCCAGCAGCTCTGGGACAGGACATAATTCACCCCTCCACTTT	CASSSGTGHNSPLHF
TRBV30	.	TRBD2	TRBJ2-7	TGTGCCTGGGGACTAGCGGGCGAGCAGTACTTC	CAWGLAGEQYF
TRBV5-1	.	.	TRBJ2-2	TGCGCCAGCAGCTATTTAACTGGGACTCGCAGATTTAACACCGGGGAGCTGTTTTTT	CASSYLTGTRRFNTGELFF
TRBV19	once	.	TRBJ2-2	TGTGCCAGTAGTCGGGGGGACAGCTCCTTTCTTTCCGGACTGGGCGGGGAGCTGTTTTTT	CASSRGDSSFLSGLGGELFF
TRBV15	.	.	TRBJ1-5	TGTGCCACCAGCAGGGAAGGGCCAAGGGGGGATCAGCCCCAGCATTTT	CATSREGPRGDQPQHF
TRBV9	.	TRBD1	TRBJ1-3	TGTGCCAGCAGCGCCAGACAGGGGCCCTCTGGAAACACCATATATTTT	CASSARQGPSGNTIYF
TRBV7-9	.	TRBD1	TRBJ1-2	TGTGCCAGCACCGGACAGGGGGACTATGGCTACACCTTC	CASTGQGDYGYTF
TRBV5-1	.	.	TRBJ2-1	TGCGCCAGCAGCTTGGGTCCAGAGTCCTACAATGAGCAGTTCTTC	CASSLGPESYNEQFF
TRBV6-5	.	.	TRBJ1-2	TGTGCCAGCAGGAGCTATGGCTACACCTTC	CASRSYGYTF
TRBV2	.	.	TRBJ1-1	TGTGCCAGCAGTGAAGTGGGTTTTGGCACTGAAGCTTTCTTT	CASSEVGFGTEAFF
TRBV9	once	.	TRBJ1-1	TGTGCCAGCAGCGTGGGAGGGGGTTTTGGCACTGAAGCTTTCTTT	CASSVGGGFGTEAFF
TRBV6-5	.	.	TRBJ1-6	TGTGCCAGCAGACAGCCGGGTAATTCACCCCTCCACTTT	CASRQPGNSPLHF
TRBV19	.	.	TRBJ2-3	TGTGCCAGTAGTAAGGCTAGCACCTACACAGATACGCAGTATTTT	CASSKASTYTDTQYF
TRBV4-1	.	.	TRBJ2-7	TGCGCCAGCAGCCAAGTGGCAGAAACTTTGTACGAGCAGTACTTC	CASSQVAETLYEQYF
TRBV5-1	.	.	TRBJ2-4	TGCGCCAGCAGCCCTGGGACCGGCAAAGCCAAAAACATTCAGTACTTC	CASSPGTGKAKNIQYF
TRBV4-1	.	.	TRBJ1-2	TGCGCCAGCAGCCAAGATTCGGGGAGTAACTATGGCTACACCTTC	CASSQDSGSNYGYTF
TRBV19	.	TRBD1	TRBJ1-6	TGTGCCAGTTCCGGGACAGTGAATTCACCCCTCCACTTT	CASSGTVNSPLHF
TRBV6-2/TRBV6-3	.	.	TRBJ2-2	TGTGCCAGCAGGCCTTGGGGGGCCGGCACCGGGGAGCTGTTTTTT	CASRPWGAGTGELFF
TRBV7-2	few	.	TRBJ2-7	TGTGCCAGCAGCGCCCGCCCCCCTAACTCCTACGAGCAGTACTTC	CASSARPPNSYEQYF
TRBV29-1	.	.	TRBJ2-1	TGCAGCGTTGAATCGGACCACTACAATGAGCAGTTCTTC	CSVESDHYNEQFF
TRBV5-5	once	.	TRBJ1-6	TGTGCCAGCAGCTTGGTAGGATTTACCTATAATTCACCCCTCCACTTT	CASSLVGFTYNSPLHF
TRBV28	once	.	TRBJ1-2	TGTGCCGCCAGCATGGACCCCTCGCAGGGAAGCTATGGCTACACCTTC	CAASMDPSQGSYGYTF
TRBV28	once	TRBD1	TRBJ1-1	TGTGCCAGCAGGGCGGGGACAGGGAAGGCTTTCTTT	CASRAGTGKAFF
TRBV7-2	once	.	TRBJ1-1	TGTGCCAGCAGCTACCTAGACAGGACTGAAGCTTTCTTT	CASSYLDRTEAFF
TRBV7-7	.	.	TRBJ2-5	TGTGCCAGCAGCTCCAATGAAGAGACCCAGTACTTC	CASSSNEETQYF
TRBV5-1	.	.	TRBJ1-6	TGCGCCAGCAGCGAGGACGGAGGAGTTATTACCAATTCACCCCTCCACTTT	CASSEDGGVITNSPLHF